Below, 14 T cell receptor beta chains from the same sample are listed, as sequenced in a study of PD-1 blockade in classical Hodgkin lymphoma. Every one of the patients relapsed after autologous stem cell transplantation (brentuximab vedotin exposure was variable). Generated by immunoSEQ multiplex PCR, the TCRdb table keeps only in-frame clones and is missing some. The profile shows 24,000 or so clones, 69% of them singletons. Specimen: peripheral blood mononuclear cells (PBMCs), collected at baseline. The receptors shown here come from a human donor with classical Hodgkin lymphoma.

This chain joins TRBV11-1 and TRBJ2-5; 8 bases fit TRBD1. The germline V gene encodes CDR1 SGHAT and CDR2 FQDESV (reference sequence). The CDR3 consists of 14 residues. V lost 4 bases to trimming and J lost 0 bases; unmatched junction nucleotides: 1. DNA for the CDR3: TGTGCCAGCAGCTCGGGACAGGACCAAGAGACCCAGTACTTC. Translating it yields CASSSGQDQETQYF.

Worth noting for this clone: One end of the junction does not line up with germline, which may come from a read error. The rearrangement links TRBV27 to TRBJ2-7, with TRBD2 matching over 11 bases. The germline V gene encodes CDR1 MNHEY and CDR2 SMNVEV (reference sequence). The CDR3 is 12 amino acids. CDR3 sequence reads: CASSSFPGLAVF. As DNA, the CDR3 is TGTGCCAGCAGTTCCTTTCCGGGACTAGCGGTATTC.

The table lists this clone with a count of one. This chain uses TRBV10-1 with TRBJ2-7, with D uncertain. The length of the CDR3 is 12 residues. Germline values: CDR1 WNHNN, CDR2 SYGVQD (reference sequence). V dropped 2 bases and J dropped 5 bases, with 7 bases sitting between them. CDR3 sequence (DNA): TGCGCCAGCAGTGAGACCCAGGACGAGCAGTACTTC. It yields the protein CASSETQDEQYF.

This clone was seen only a few times. This chain links TRBV4-3 with TRBJ2-2; D remains ambiguous. The germline gives CDR1 LGHNA, CDR2 YSLEER. V was pared by 0 bases and J by 4 bases, with 12 bases between. CDR3 length: 16 amino acids. In DNA form, the CDR3 reads TGCGCCAGCAGCCAAGATTATCCAGGCTTCACCGGGGAGCTGTTTTTT. Its protein product is CASSQDYPGFTGELFF.

The chain has TRBV2 and TRBJ2-7; D not certain. Germline-derived CDR1 and CDR2 are SNHLY and FYNNEI. CDR3 size: 13 residues. V was shortened by 5 bases and J by 3 bases, with 11 bases between the two germline ends. DNA for the CDR3: TGTGCCAGCAGTCCGGCAGGCGTCTACGAGCAGTACTTC. Amino acid sequence: CASSPAGVYEQYF.

A single count supports this clone. The junction differs from germline at one of its ends, possibly a read error. The chain carries TRBV5-4 and TRBJ2-7; D is possibly TRBD1 (5 bases). The CDR3 spans 14 residues. Germline values: CDR1 SGHNT, CDR2 YYREEE (reference sequence). In DNA form, the CDR3 reads TGTGCCAGCAGCTTTAGTCAGGGCTCCAACGAGCAGTACTTC. It specifies CASSFSQGSNEQYF.

V usage is TRBV5-8 and J usage is TRBJ2-5; 7 bases fit TRBD1. Germline lookup yields CDR1 SGHTS and CDR2 YDEGEE. V lost 5 bases and J lost 4; bases outside the gene matches: 11. The CDR3 has 15 residues. As DNA, the CDR3 is TGTGCCAGCAGGCCCAGGGACAGATCTAGAGAGACCCAGTACTTC. Amino acids: CASRPRDRSRETQYF.

This clone has only a few counts. This rearrangement joins TRBV4-3 to TRBJ2-3, with a tentative D call TRBD1 (6 bases). CDR3 length: 16 residues. V lost 1 base to trimming and J lost 0 bases, with 11 bases between them. Germline values: CDR1 LGHNA, CDR2 YSLEER. Here the CDR3 reads CASSQVATGSTDTQYF. The CDR3 region has the DNA TGCGCCAGCAGCCAAGTCGCGACAGGAAGCACAGATACGCAGTATTTT.

The chain is built from TRBV2 and TRBJ2-3, with D perhaps being TRBD1 or TRBD2 (6 bases each). Germline-derived CDR1 and CDR2 are SNHLY and FYNNEI. This CDR3 region has 16 residues. The V and J ends lost 5 bases and 4 bases respectively, with 19 bases between them. CDR3 in amino acids: CASSLGGSGGADTQYF. The CDR3 DNA follows: TGTGCCAGCAGTCTAGGGGGGTCAGGCGGCGCAGATACGCAGTATTTT.

This clone is categorized as medium-sized. The rearrangement uses TRBV7-8 and TRBJ1-3; D perhaps matches TRBD1 (6 bases). Trimming removed 5 bases at V and 10 bases at J, with 18 bases between. This CDR3 spans 14 amino acids. CDR1 SGHVS and CDR2 FQNEAQ come from the germline V gene. The DNA for the CDR3 is TGTGCCAGCAGCAGCCGGGACATCGGAAGTACCATATATTTT. It translates to CASSSRDIGSTIYF.

V gene TRBV28 combines with J gene TRBJ1-3; a possible D gene is TRBD1 (6 bases). Germline values: CDR1 MDHEN, CDR2 SYDVKM. This CDR3 is built from 15 residues. The V end was cut by 2 bases, the J end by 2 bases, with 10 bases between. DNA of the CDR3: TGTGCCAGCAGTTTACCCTACAGGGCTGGAAACACCATATATTTT. Translated: CASSLPYRAGNTIYF.

The DNA for the CDR3 is TGTGCCAGCAGGGAGCGGACAGGGGGAGGCTACGAGCAGTACTTC. It is translated as CASRERTGGGYEQYF. V gene TRBV2 combines with J gene TRBJ2-7; TRBD1 agrees at 10 bases. CDR3 size: 15 residues. Trimming cost V 6 bases and J 3 bases; bases outside gene matches: 8. Germline CDR1 is SNHLY and CDR2 is FYNNEI.

The chain is built from TRBV7-8 and TRBJ2-1, with D possibly matching TRBD1 (7 bases). In germline, CDR1 is SGHVS, CDR2 FQNEAQ. The CDR3 is 16 residues long. Trimming left V 1 base short and J 8 bases short, with 18 bases between. This chain's CDR3 is CASSLVQAGGGDEQFF. Written as DNA, the CDR3 is TGTGCCAGCAGCTTAGTACAGGCAGGGGGAGGTGATGAGCAGTTCTTC.

The chain combines TRBV11-2 with TRBJ1-3; D remains ambiguous. Between the trimmed V and J ends, which lost 0 bases and 0 bases, there was a span of 9 bases. Germline CDR1 SGHAT, CDR2 FQNNGV. The length of the CDR3 is 16 residues. The CDR3 nucleotides read TGTGCCAGCAGCTTAGATCCCGGACTCTCTGGAAACACCATATATTTT. Amino acid sequence: CASSLDPGLSGNTIYF.